The 28 T cell receptor beta chains below were found in one sample sequenced in a study of CD8+ T cells in alopecia areata. It was cDNA, reverse transcribed from extracted RNA, that served as the sequencing template. Here immunoSEQ multiplex PCR was the method, and the copy in TCRdb shows in-frame clones only, minus some. The data hold 180,000 or so clones, with roughly half observed a single time. Treatment meaning: oral pan-JAK inhibitor, 5-10 mg twice daily. Source: CD8+ T cells sorted from blood, taken at week 52, from a patient treated with tofacitinib. The receptors come from a human donor with alopecia areata.

This clone was observed a few times. The gene calls are TRBV6-1 and TRBJ2-2; weak D call: TRBD1 (5 bases). The germline CDR1 and CDR2 sequences are MNHNS and SASEGT. The CDR3 sequence is 13 residues long. Trimming removed 8 bases from V and 5 bases from J, with 12 bases in between. CDR3 DNA sequence: TGTGCCAGCGATTTTCAGGGAACCGGGGAGCTGTTTTTT. Its translation is CASDFQGTGELFF.

This clone was seen a few times. The chain couples TRBV11-2 to TRBJ2-5, with 7 bases fitting TRBD1. There are 16 residues in the CDR3. The V gene end was trimmed by 1 base and the J gene end by 5 bases; junction bases not matched to a gene: 10. Per germline, CDR1 SGHAT and CDR2 FQNNGV. The CDR3 sequence is CASSLALDRVMETQYF. CDR3 nucleotides: TGTGCCAGCAGCTTAGCCCTTGACAGGGTTATGGAGACCCAGTACTTC.

The sample holds a few counts of this clone. J is TRBJ2-7 and V is TRBV5-6, with TRBD1 identical over 7 bases. The CDR3 extends over 15 amino acids. J gave up 1 base and V 4 bases, and 8 bases lay outside the gene matches. The germline V gene has CDR1 SGHDT and CDR2 YYEEEE. DNA for the CDR3: TGTGCCAGCAGCCCGGAACAGGGGACGTCCTACGAGCAGTACTTC. As protein: CASSPEQGTSYEQYF.

The chain uses TRBV11-2 and TRBJ1-1; D might be TRBD1 (6 bases). CDR1 is SGHAT, CDR2 FQNNGV, per germline. CDR3 length: 15 amino acids. Trimming pared 0 bases from V and 0 bases from J, leaving 8 bases between. CDR3 bases: TGTGCCAGCAGCTTAGATTGGGGGCTGAACACTGAAGCTTTCTTT. Translating gives CASSLDWGLNTEAFF.

Here the CDR3 DNA reads TGTGCCAGCAGCTTCGGAGGGCCCGACTCCTACGAGCAGTACTTC. This codes for CASSFGGPDSYEQYF. The rearrangement joins TRBV7-8 to TRBJ2-7; maybe TRBD2 (6 bases). CDR3 length: 15 amino acids. Trimming left V 3 bases short and J 0 bases short, with 12 bases between. Germline V CDR1 and CDR2: SGHVS, FQNEAQ.

This CDR3 reads CSASWDRAQYF. In DNA form, the CDR3 reads TGCAGTGCTAGTTGGGACCGTGCGCAGTATTTT. This chain links TRBV20-1 with TRBJ2-3; either TRBD1 or TRBD2 may supply D (5 bases each). The CDR3 runs 11 residues. Germline V gene sequence: CDR1 DFQATT, CDR2 SNEGSKA (reference sequence). Trimming removed 3 bases from V and 10 bases from J, with 11 bases in between.

This clone was picked up a small number of times. The V call is TRBV30, the J call TRBJ1-2; tentatively, D is TRBD1 (6 bases). The length of the CDR3 is 15 residues. With 4 bases removed from V and 4 bases from J, the gap between germline ends came to 19 bases. Looked up from germline, CDR1 is GTSNPN and CDR2 is SVGIG (reference sequence). The CDR3 reads CAWNPAGAIIYGYTF. The CDR3 nucleotides read TGTGCCTGGAACCCCGCAGGGGCGATTATCTATGGCTACACCTTC. The variable domain in full, completed from reference TRBV30 and TRBJ1-2, reads SQTIHQWPATLVQPVGSPLSLECTVEGTSNPNLYWYRQAAGRGLQLLFYSVGIGQISSEVPQNLSASRPQDRQFILSSKKLLLSDSGFYLCAWNPAGAIIYGYTFGSGTRLTVV.

This CDR3 reads CASSQDTNSYEQYF. DNA of the CDR3: TGCGCCAGCAGCCAAGATACCAACTCCTACGAGCAGTACTTC. V and J are TRBV4-1 and TRBJ2-7; D gene unclear. From germline, CDR1 is MGHRA and CDR2 YSYEKL. V was trimmed by 0 bases and J by 0 bases, leaving 6 bases between them. The CDR3 runs 14 residues.

The V gene is TRBV15, the J gene TRBJ2-3; D call uncertain. This CDR3 spans 18 amino acids. Germline loops: CDR1 LNHNV, CDR2 YYDKDF (reference sequence). V dropped 2 bases and J dropped 2 bases, with 20 bases sitting between them. CDR3 DNA: TGTGCCACCAGCAGATCTGGACGAGTCGCCGCCTACACAGATACGCAGTATTTT. Translated: CATSRSGRVAAYTDTQYF.

This chain connects TRBV2 to TRBJ2-1; 8 nucleotides agree with TRBD2. Germline V CDR1 and CDR2: SNHLY, FYNNEI. The J segment lost 2 bases and the V segment lost 5 bases, leaving 5 bases of the junction unmatched. The CDR3 loop spans 15 amino acids. The CDR3 DNA reads as TGTGCCAGCAGTTTCCCGGGGGGGCCCTACAATGAGCAGTTCTTC. This translates into CASSFPGGPYNEQFF.

The chain carries TRBV5-6 and TRBJ2-6; D gene unclear. V was trimmed by 2 bases and J by 4 bases, leaving 1 base between them. CDR1 is SGHDT, CDR2 YYEEEE, per germline. The CDR3 has 12 residues. The CDR3 DNA reads as TGTGCCAGCAGCTTCGGGGCCAACGTCCTGACTTTC. Amino acid sequence: CASSFGANVLTF.

The J gene is TRBJ2-6, the V gene TRBV5-1; D could derive from TRBD1 or TRBD2 (5 bases each). The CDR3 extends over 17 amino acids. The germline V and J ends were trimmed by 0 bases and 0 bases, with 10 bases remaining between them. CDR1 is SGHRS and CDR2 is YFSETQ in the germline V gene. This CDR3 is CASSLDPGTSGANVLTF. The CDR3 DNA reads as TGCGCCAGCAGCTTGGACCCCGGGACCTCTGGGGCCAACGTCCTGACTTTC.

This clone was seen at least ten times. The gene calls are TRBV6-4 and TRBJ1-1; D perhaps matches TRBD1 (5 bases). The CDR3 totals 15 residues. Trimming took off 5 bases at V and 3 bases at J, with 16 bases between the two ends. Germline CDR1 and CDR2: MRHNA and SNTAGT. CDR3 sequence (DNA): TGTGCCAGCAGTCCTCCCCCCCAGGGTTACACTGAAGCTTTCTTT. This translates into CASSPPPQGYTEAFF.

This rearrangement joins TRBV7-9 to TRBJ1-5, with a possible D match to TRBD1 (5 bases). This CDR3 has 14 amino acids. Germline V lookup: CDR1 SEHNR, CDR2 FQNEAQ (reference sequence). The V end lost 1 base, the J end lost 1 base, and 5 bases lay between the germline ends. CDR3: CASSLGQSNQPQHF. CDR3 DNA: TGTGCCAGCAGCTTAGGACAGAGCAATCAGCCCCAGCATTTT.

This clone was detected a few times. The CDR3 here is CASSYGPEAFF. DNA of the CDR3: TGTGCCAGCAGCTACGGGCCTGAAGCTTTCTTT. The gene calls are TRBV7-9 and TRBJ1-1; no clear D gene. Trimming stripped 4 bases from V and 6 bases from J, with 6 bases between. Germline CDR1 is SEHNR and CDR2 is FQNEAQ (reference sequence). This CDR3 has 11 amino acids.

The V call is TRBV25-1, the J call TRBJ2-5; D not certain. Trimming removed 1 base from V and 3 bases from J, with 3 bases in between. CDR1 is MGHDK, CDR2 SYGVNS, per germline. This CDR3 region has 12 residues. CDR3 in DNA: TGTGCCAGCAGTGAATGGGAAGAGACCCAGTACTTC. The encoded protein is CASSEWEETQYF.

This chain joins TRBV6-1 and TRBJ2-2; 8 positions match TRBD1. The V gene end was trimmed by 7 bases and the J gene end by 5 bases; junction bases not matched to a gene: 3. The length of the CDR3 is 13 residues. Germline V gives CDR1 MNHNS, CDR2 SASEGT. CDR3 loop: CASTRGHTGELFF. In nucleotides, the CDR3 is TGTGCCAGCACCAGGGGGCATACCGGGGAGCTGTTTTTT.

This clone was seen more than once but under ten times. The chain links TRBV6-6 to TRBJ1-5, with TRBD1 matching 10 bases. V shed 6 bases and J 5 bases; nucleotides not matched to a gene: 7. The CDR3 runs 15 residues. Germline V gives CDR1 MNHNY, CDR2 SVGAGI (reference sequence). In nucleotides, the CDR3 is TGTGCCAGCAGCTCCGGACAGGGGGAAGATCAGCCCCAGCATTTT. Its translation: CASSSGQGEDQPQHF.

This chain links TRBV6-5 with TRBJ1-1; D remains ambiguous. The CDR3 sequence is 12 residues long. CDR1 MNHEY and CDR2 SVGAGI come from the germline V gene. Trimming left V 5 bases short and J 8 bases short, with 12 bases between. The CDR3 DNA is TGTGCCAGCAGTCCAGCCGGGGTCGAAGCTTTCTTT. Its translation is CASSPAGVEAFF.

The rearrangement joins TRBV11-1 to TRBJ1-6; D not resolved. Trimming shortened V by 11 bases and J by 7 bases, and 21 bases separated the two germline ends. This CDR3 is 15 amino acids long. Germline CDR1 and CDR2: SGHAT and FQDESV (reference sequence). CDR3 residues: CASSLQWTVNSPLHF. CDR3 nucleotides: TGTGCCTCGTCGCTCCAATGGACGGTAAATTCACCCCTCCACTTT. Full variable domain (missing parts from reference TRBV11-1 and TRBJ1-6): EAEVAQSPRYKITEKSQAVAFWCDPISGHATLYWYRQILGQGPELLVQFQDESVVDDSQLPKDRFSAERLKGVDSTLKIQPAELGDSAMYLCASSLQWTVNSPLHFGNGTRLTVT.

The genes are TRBV19 and TRBJ2-6; D is unclear. Germline-derived CDR1 and CDR2 are LNHDA and SQIVND (reference sequence). This CDR3 comprises 15 residues. V dropped 5 bases and J dropped 0 bases, with 8 bases sitting between them. The CDR3 DNA sequence: TGTGCCAGTAGTCCTCTGGGCTCTGGGGCCAACGTCCTGACTTTC. Translated: CASSPLGSGANVLTF.

This clone turned up a few times. This chain links TRBV27 with TRBJ2-5; D is uncertain. The CDR3 is 11 amino acids. Germline CDR1 is MNHEY and CDR2 is SMNVEV (reference sequence). The germline V and J ends were trimmed by 5 bases and 2 bases, with 3 bases remaining between them. CDR3 DNA: TGTGCCAGCAGTCCACAAGAGACCCAGTACTTC. Its protein product is CASSPQETQYF.

The rearrangement joins TRBV7-9 to TRBJ2-5, with a weak D call TRBD2 (6 bases). This CDR3 is 14 amino acids long. V gave up 5 bases and J gave up 4 bases, with 14 bases separating them. Per the germline V gene, CDR1 is SEHNR and CDR2 is FQNEAQ (reference sequence). The CDR3 DNA is TGTGCCAGCAGCCAACTAGCTGAGGGAGAGACCCAGTACTTC. Translated: CASSQLAEGETQYF.

This chain uses TRBV15 with TRBJ1-2, with a possible D match to TRBD1 (5 bases). CDR3 size: 15 residues. CDR1 is LNHNV and CDR2 is YYDKDF in the germline V gene (reference sequence). V was cut by 2 bases and J by 4 bases, with 14 bases left in between. For the CDR3, the DNA is TGTGCCACCAGCAGATTGGGGGAAACAGTCTATGGCTACACCTTC. Translating gives CATSRLGETVYGYTF.

Details on this clone: The sample holds other DNA sequences that translate to the same CDR3. The chain has TRBV27 and TRBJ2-7, with D uncertain. This CDR3 comprises 11 residues. V gave up 7 bases and J gave up 6 bases, with 10 bases separating them. Germline CDR1 MNHEY, CDR2 SMNVEV (reference sequence). The CDR3 nucleotides are TGTGCCAGCACGTCAGGTCGCGAGCAGTACTTC. Translated, it gives CASTSGREQYF.

The table lists this clone with a few counts. The V call is TRBV7-8, the J call TRBJ1-4; 8 bases fit TRBD1. The CDR3 contains 15 residues. Trimming at V came to 5 bases and at J to 8 bases, leaving 10 bases not matched to a gene. CDR1 is SGHVS, CDR2 FQNEAQ, per germline. The CDR3 is CASSPRDRGGEKLFF. Here the CDR3 DNA reads TGTGCCAGCAGCCCCCGTGACAGGGGAGGCGAAAAACTGTTTTTT.

This clone was observed a handful of times. The rearrangement links TRBV19 to TRBJ1-5; no clear D. This CDR3 spans 11 amino acids. Germline V gives CDR1 LNHDA, CDR2 SQIVND (reference sequence). V lost 3 bases to trimming and J lost 9 bases, with 6 bases between them. CDR3 protein: CASSMAGPQHF. The CDR3 nucleotides read TGTGCCAGTAGTATGGCCGGGCCCCAGCATTTT. The variable domain in full, completed from reference TRBV19 and TRBJ1-5, reads DGGITQSPKYLFRKEGQNVTLSCEQNLNHDAMYWYRQDPGQGLRLIYYSQIVNDFQKGDIAEGYSVSREKKESFPLTVTSAQKNPTAFYLCASSMAGPQHFGDGTRLSIL.

The genes are TRBV2 and TRBJ2-7; D tentatively fits TRBD1 or TRBD2 (5 bases each). CDR1 is SNHLY, CDR2 FYNNEI, per germline. Trimming removed 6 bases at V and 2 bases at J, with 23 bases between. This CDR3 spans 17 amino acids. The CDR3 loop reads CASRKLGETENPYEQYF. The CDR3 DNA follows: TGTGCCAGCAGGAAATTGGGGGAGACAGAAAACCCCTACGAGCAGTACTTC.